This T cell receptor beta chain was captured in a study of cytomegalovirus exposure and HLA in healthy donors. The overall study: Earlier results showed roughly 120 million unique TCR beta sequences derived from roughly 190 million T cells. General study findings and limits: There were several of the most significant clusters that appeared linked to common viral pathogens in a later analysis. More than 150 TCR beta chains were listed as cytomegalovirus-associated.

The CDR3 runs 16 residues. Per germline, CDR1 MDHEN and CDR2 SYDVKM. Trimming took 7 bases from V and 0 from J; bases not matched to a gene: 11. Primers for the PCR totalled 60 Vbeta and 13 Jbeta. Clones were read by immunoSEQ multiplex PCR, and TCRdb kept only the in-frame ones, dropping some. The table records 180,000 or so clones, roughly 77% of them present only once. Comment on this clone: Its matching antigen is unknown.

Donors in the study were healthy people who gave bone marrow. Sequenced material: PBMCs. This TCR was sampled from a woman aged 40 to 50 in good health and CMV-seropositive. The chain couples TRBV28 to TRBJ1-1; TRBD1 matches at 7 bases. The CDR3 protein is CASTLTPDRLNTEAFF. The CDR3 nucleotides are TGTGCCAGCACCCTTACCCCGGACAGGCTGAACACTGAAGCTTTCTTT.